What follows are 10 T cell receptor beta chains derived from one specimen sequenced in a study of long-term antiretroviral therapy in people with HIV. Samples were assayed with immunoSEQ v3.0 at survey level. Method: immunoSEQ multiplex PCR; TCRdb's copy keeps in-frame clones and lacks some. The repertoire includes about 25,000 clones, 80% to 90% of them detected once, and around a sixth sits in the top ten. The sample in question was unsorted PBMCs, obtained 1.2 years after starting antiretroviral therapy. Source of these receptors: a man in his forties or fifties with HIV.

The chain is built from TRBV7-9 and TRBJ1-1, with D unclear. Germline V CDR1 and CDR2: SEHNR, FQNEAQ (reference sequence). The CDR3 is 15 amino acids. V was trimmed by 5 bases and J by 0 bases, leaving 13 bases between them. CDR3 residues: CASSRWGSLNTEAFF. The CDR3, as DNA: TGTGCCAGCAGCCGCTGGGGATCCCTGAACACTGAAGCTTTCTTT.

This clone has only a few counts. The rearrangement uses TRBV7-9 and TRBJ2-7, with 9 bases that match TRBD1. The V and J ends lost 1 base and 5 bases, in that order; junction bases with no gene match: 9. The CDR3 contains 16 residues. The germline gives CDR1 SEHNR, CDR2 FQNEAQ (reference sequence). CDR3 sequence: CASSLELGQGTNEQYF. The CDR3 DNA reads TGTGCCAGCAGCTTAGAGTTGGGACAGGGTACCAACGAGCAGTACTTC.

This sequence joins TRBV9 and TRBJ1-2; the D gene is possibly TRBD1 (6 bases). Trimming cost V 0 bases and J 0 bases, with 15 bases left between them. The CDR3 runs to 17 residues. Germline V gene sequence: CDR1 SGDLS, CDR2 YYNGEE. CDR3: CASSVDGRGDTNYGYTF. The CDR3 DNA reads TGTGCCAGCAGCGTAGATGGGCGGGGGGACACTAACTATGGCTACACCTTC.

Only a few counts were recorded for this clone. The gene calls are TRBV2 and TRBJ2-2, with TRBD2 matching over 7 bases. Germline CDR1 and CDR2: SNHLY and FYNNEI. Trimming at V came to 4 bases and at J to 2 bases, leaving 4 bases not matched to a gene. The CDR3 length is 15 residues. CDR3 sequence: CASSGLAANTGELFF. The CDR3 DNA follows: TGTGCCAGCAGTGGGCTAGCGGCAAACACCGGGGAGCTGTTTTTT.

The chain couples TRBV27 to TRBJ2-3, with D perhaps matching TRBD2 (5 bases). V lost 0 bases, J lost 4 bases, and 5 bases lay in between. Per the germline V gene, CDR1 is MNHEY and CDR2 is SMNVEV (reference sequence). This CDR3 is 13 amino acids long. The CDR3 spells CASSLSEADTQYF. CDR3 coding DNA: TGTGCCAGCAGTTTATCGGAGGCAGATACGCAGTATTTT.

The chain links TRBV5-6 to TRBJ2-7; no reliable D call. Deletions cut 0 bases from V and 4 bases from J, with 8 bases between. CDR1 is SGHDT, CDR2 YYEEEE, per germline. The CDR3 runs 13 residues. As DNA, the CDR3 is TGTGCCAGCAGCTTGGGCGGCTGGTACGAGCAGTACTTC. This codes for CASSLGGWYEQYF.

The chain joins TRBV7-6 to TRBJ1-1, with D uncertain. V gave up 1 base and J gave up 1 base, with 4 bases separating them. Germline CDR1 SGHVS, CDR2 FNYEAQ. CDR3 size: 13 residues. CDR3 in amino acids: CASSLGWNTEAFF. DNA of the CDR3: TGTGCCAGCAGCTTAGGATGGAACACTGAAGCTTTCTTT.

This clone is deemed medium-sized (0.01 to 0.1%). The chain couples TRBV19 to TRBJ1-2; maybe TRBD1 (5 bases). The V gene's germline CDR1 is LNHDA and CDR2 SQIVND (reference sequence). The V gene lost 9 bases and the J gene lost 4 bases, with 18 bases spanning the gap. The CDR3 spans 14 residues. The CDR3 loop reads CASHQGWRSYGYTF. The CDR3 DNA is TGTGCCAGCCACCAGGGATGGAGGAGCTATGGCTACACCTTC.

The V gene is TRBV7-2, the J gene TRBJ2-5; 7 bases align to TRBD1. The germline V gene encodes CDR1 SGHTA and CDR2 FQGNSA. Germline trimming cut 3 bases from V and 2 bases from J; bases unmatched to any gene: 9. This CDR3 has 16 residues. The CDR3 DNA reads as TGTGCCAGCAGCTTGGGGTGGACAGGTTATCAAGAGACCCAGTACTTC. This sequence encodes CASSLGWTGYQETQYF.

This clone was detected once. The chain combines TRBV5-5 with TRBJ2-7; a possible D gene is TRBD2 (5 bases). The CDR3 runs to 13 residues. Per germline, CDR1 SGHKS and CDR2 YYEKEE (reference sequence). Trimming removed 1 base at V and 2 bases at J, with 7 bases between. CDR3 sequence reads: CASSLIGAYEQYF. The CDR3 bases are TGTGCCAGCAGCTTGATCGGGGCCTACGAGCAGTACTTC.